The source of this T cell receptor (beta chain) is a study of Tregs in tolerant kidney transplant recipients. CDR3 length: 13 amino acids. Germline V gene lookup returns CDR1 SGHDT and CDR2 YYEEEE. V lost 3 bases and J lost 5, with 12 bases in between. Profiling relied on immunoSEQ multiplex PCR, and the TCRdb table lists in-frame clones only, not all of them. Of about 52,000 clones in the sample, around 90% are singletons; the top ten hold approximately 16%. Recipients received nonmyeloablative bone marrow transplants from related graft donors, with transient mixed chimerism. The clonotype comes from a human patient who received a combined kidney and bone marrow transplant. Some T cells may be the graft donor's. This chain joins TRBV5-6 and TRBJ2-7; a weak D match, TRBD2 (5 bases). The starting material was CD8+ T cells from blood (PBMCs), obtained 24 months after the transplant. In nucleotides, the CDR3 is TGTGCCAGCAGCTGGGGAACCGGGAACGAGCAGTACTTC. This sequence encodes CASSWGTGNEQYF.